A selection of T cell receptor beta chains follows, all from one sample in a study of identifying expanded T cells in peripheral blood. TCRdb keeps only in-frame clones here, not all; method: immunoSEQ multiplex PCR. The profile shows about 83,000 clones, 70% to 90% of them singletons. The sample taken for sequencing was blood. Receptor source: a person aged 18 to 75 in good health. Each CDR3 is given with its conserved first and last residue. The D gene is left open where the match is weak. Clone size is not always given. Where it is, it says once, few, many or a class for expanded clones.

NA	TRBD2	15	TRBV29-1	TRBJ2-3	CSVAPSGDPRDTQYF	TGCAGCGTTGCCCCTAGCGGGGATCCCCGGGATACGCAGTATTTT
NA	TRBD2	16	TRBV23-1	TRBJ2-1	CASKNLASGRAKEQFF	TGCGCCAGCAAGAACCTGGCTAGCGGGAGGGCCAAAGAGCAGTTCTTC
NA	NA	15	TRBV4-3	TRBJ2-5	CASSLDGAGRETQYF	TGCGCCAGCAGCCTCGATGGGGCGGGGCGAGAGACCCAGTACTTC
NA	TRBD1	14	TRBV6-5	TRBJ1-1	CASRLRGRDTEAFF	TGTGCCAGCAGACTTAGGGGGCGCGACACTGAAGCTTTCTTT
NA	NA	16	TRBV5-6	TRBJ1-6	CASSLEPGLNNSPLHF	TGTGCCAGCAGCTTGGAGCCCGGACTGAATAATTCACCCCTCCACTTT
once	NA	14	TRBV29-1	TRBJ2-1	CSVVLGGRSNEQFF	TGCAGCGTTGTTTTGGGGGGCAGATCCAATGAGCAGTTCTTC
NA	NA	12	TRBV7-2	TRBJ2-3	CASSLDSDTQYF	TGTGCCAGCAGCTTAGACTCAGATACGCAGTATTTT
NA	TRBD2	12	TRBV7-9	TRBJ2-1	CASRSGAGSQFF	TGTGCCAGCAGAAGCGGGGCGGGGTCCCAGTTCTTC
NA	TRBD2	14	TRBV2	TRBJ2-3	CASRTGLVQDTQYF	TGTGCCAGCCGAACGGGACTAGTACAAGATACGCAGTATTTT
NA	NA	14	TRBV30	TRBJ2-7	CAWSVTPRRYEQYF	TGTGCCTGGAGTGTAACCCCCAGGAGATACGAGCAGTACTTC
NA	TRBD2	18	TRBV28	TRBJ2-5	CASSLWAGGRGWGETQYF	TGTGCCAGCAGTTTATGGGCAGGCGGGAGGGGTTGGGGAGAGACCCAGTACTTC
NA	NA	14	TRBV6-5	TRBJ2-4	CASSYELAKNIQYF	TGTGCCAGCAGTTATGAGCTAGCCAAAAACATTCAGTACTTC
once	NA	13	TRBV19	TRBJ1-1	CASSANFDTEAFF	TGTGCCAGTAGTGCAAATTTTGACACTGAAGCTTTCTTT
NA	NA	14	TRBV11-2	TRBJ2-7	CASSLRAHSYEQYF	TGTGCCAGCAGCTTAAGGGCCCACTCCTACGAGCAGTACTTC
NA	NA	15	TRBV11-3	TRBJ2-3	CASSSTSLYTDTQYF	TGTGCCAGCAGCTCAACATCCTTGTACACAGATACGCAGTATTTT
NA	TRBD1	15	TRBV4-1	TRBJ2-3	CASSQDGRGLDTQYF	TGCGCCAGCAGCCAAGATGGCAGGGGGCTAGATACGCAGTATTTT
NA	NA	16	TRBV7-2	TRBJ1-5	CASSLGVGQPNQPQHF	TGTGCCAGCAGCCTAGGCGTGGGGCAGCCCAATCAGCCCCAGCATTTT
NA	NA	14	TRBV27	TRBJ2-6	CASSLSSGANVLTF	TGTGCCAGCAGTCTCAGCTCTGGGGCCAACGTCCTGACTTTC
NA	NA	13	TRBV19	TRBJ1-1	CASSMTANTEAFF	TGTGCCAGTAGTATGACTGCGAACACTGAAGCTTTCTTT
NA	NA	12	TRBV6-1	TRBJ2-7	CASTEAPYEQYF	TGTGCCAGCACAGAGGCGCCATACGAGCAGTACTTC
NA	NA	14	TRBV15	TRBJ2-7	CATSRERGAYEQYF	TGTGCCACCAGCAGAGAAAGGGGGGCCTACGAGCAGTACTTC
NA	TRBD2	15	TRBV4-2	TRBJ2-7	CASRIIGTSAVEQYF	TGTGCCAGCCGCATTATTGGGACTAGCGCGGTGGAGCAGTACTTC
NA	NA	14	TRBV12-5	TRBJ1-4	CASGLTATNEKLFF	TGTGCTAGTGGTTTGACTGCAACTAATGAAAAACTGTTTTTT
NA	NA	13	TRBV11-1	TRBJ1-1	CASSLFEDTEAFF	TGTGCCAGCAGCCTCTTCGAGGACACTGAAGCTTTCTTT
NA	NA	13	TRBV28	TRBJ2-5	CASSLDREETQYF	TGTGCCAGCAGTTTAGACAGAGAAGAGACCCAGTACTTC
NA	TRBD1	15	TRBV19	TRBJ1-5	CASSIRGQGFQPQHF	TGTGCCAGTAGTATTAGGGGACAGGGTTTTCAGCCCCAGCATTTT
NA	NA	16	TRBV19	TRBJ1-3	CASSMGRASSGNTIYF	TGTGCCAGTAGTATGGGCAGAGCCTCCTCTGGAAACACCATATATTTT
NA	TRBD2	15	TRBV9	TRBJ2-1	CASSGKSPGLAEQFF	TGTGCCAGCAGCGGAAAAAGCCCGGGACTAGCTGAGCAGTTCTTC
NA	NA	15	TRBV6-5	TRBJ2-5	CASRPDEHSQETQYF	TGTGCCAGCAGGCCAGACGAGCATTCCCAAGAGACCCAGTACTTC
NA	NA	14	TRBV7-2	TRBJ2-3	CASSLGGTPDTQYF	TGTGCCAGCAGCTTAGGGGGGACCCCAGATACGCAGTATTTT
NA	TRBD1	16	TRBV10-3	TRBJ2-2	CAISGGQGSDTGELFF	TGTGCCATCAGTGGGGGACAGGGGTCGGACACCGGGGAGCTGTTTTTT
once	NA	13	TRBV7-2	TRBJ1-2	CASSFQGSDGYTF	TGTGCCAGCAGCTTCCAAGGGAGCGATGGCTACACCTTC
NA	TRBD2	15	TRBV7-6	TRBJ2-3	CASSLIAGGPDTQYF	TGTGCCAGCAGCTTAATAGCGGGGGGGCCAGATACGCAGTATTTT
NA	TRBD2	16	TRBV7-2	TRBJ2-5	CASSSLAGGVRETQYF	TGTGCCAGCAGCTCTCTAGCGGGGGGCGTCAGAGAGACCCAGTACTTC
NA	NA	15	TRBV6-1	TRBJ2-7	CASSEGHGSSYEQYF	TGTGCCAGCAGTGAAGGACACGGCAGCTCCTACGAGCAGTACTTC
NA	NA	16	TRBV19	TRBJ1-4	CASSPGTLATNEKLFF	TGTGCCAGTAGCCCCGGGACCCTCGCAACTAATGAAAAACTGTTTTTT
few	NA	14	TRBV2	TRBJ1-1	CASSGRVMNTEAFF	TGTGCCAGCAGTGGCAGGGTCATGAACACTGAAGCTTTCTTT
once	NA	14	TRBV27	TRBJ2-7	CASSSGGLTYEQYF	TGTGCCAGCAGCTCCGGGGGGCTTACCTACGAGCAGTACTTC
NA	NA	13	TRBV7-3	TRBJ2-7	CASSFRGPRGQYF	TGTGCCAGCAGCTTCAGGGGCCCGAGGGGGCAGTACTTC
NA	NA	15	TRBV5-1	TRBJ1-1	CASSLDIGEGRLAFF	TGCGCCAGCAGCTTGGATATAGGGGAGGGGCGGTTGGCTTTCTTT
NA	NA	14	TRBV7-3	TRBJ2-3	CASSLGLGTDTQYF	TGTGCCAGCAGCTTAGGGCTCGGCACAGATACGCAGTATTTT
once	TRBD1	16	TRBV29-1	TRBJ2-2	CSVELAGQGATGELFF	TGCAGCGTTGAATTAGCGGGACAGGGGGCGACCGGGGAGCTGTTTTTT
NA	TRBD1	15	TRBV18	TRBJ1-3	CASSPGQGAGDTIYF	TGTGCCAGCTCACCGGGACAGGGGGCTGGGGACACCATATATTTT
NA	NA	13	TRBV25-1	TRBJ1-2	CASSAQTTGSYTF	TGTGCCAGCAGTGCACAAACGACAGGAAGCTACACCTTC
NA	NA	16	TRBV7-6	TRBJ2-5	CASSLVRWGFREAQYF	TGTGCCAGCAGCTTAGTTCGATGGGGCTTTAGGGAGGCCCAGTACTTC
NA	NA	14	TRBV29-1	TRBJ1-1	CSVERANRNTEAFF	TGCAGCGTTGAAAGGGCAAATAGGAACACTGAAGCTTTCTTT
NA	TRBD2	19	TRBV5-1	TRBJ2-1	CASSLVGTSGTSSYNEQFF	TGCGCCAGCAGCTTGGTCGGGACTAGCGGGACCTCTTCCTACAATGAGCAGTTCTTC
NA	NA	12	TRBV5-6	TRBJ2-3	CASSGPTDTQYF	TGTGCCAGCAGCGGGCCAACAGATACGCAGTATTTT